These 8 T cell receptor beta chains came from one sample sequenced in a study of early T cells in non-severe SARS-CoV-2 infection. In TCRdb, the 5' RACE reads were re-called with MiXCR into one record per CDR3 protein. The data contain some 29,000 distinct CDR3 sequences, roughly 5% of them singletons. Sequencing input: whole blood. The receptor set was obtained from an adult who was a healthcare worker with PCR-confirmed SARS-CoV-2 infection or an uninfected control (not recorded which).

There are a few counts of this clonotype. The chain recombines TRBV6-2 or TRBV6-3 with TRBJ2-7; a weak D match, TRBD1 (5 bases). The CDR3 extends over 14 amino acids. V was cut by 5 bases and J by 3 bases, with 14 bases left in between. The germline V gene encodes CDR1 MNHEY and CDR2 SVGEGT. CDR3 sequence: CASSTMQGFYEQYF. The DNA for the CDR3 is TGTGCCAGCAGTACAATGCAGGGTTTCTACGAGCAGTACTTC.

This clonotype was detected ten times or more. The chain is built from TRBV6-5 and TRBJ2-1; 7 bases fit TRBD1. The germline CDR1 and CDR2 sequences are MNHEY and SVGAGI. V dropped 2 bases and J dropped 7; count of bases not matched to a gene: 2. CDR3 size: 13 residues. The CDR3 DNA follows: TGTGCCAGCAGTTACGACAGGGTTAATGAGCAGTTCTTC. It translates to CASSYDRVNEQFF.

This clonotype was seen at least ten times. The CDR3 here is CSGNGTSTDTQYF. As DNA, the CDR3 is TGCAGCGGGAACGGTACTAGCACAGATACGCAGTATTTT. The V and J genes are TRBV29-1 and TRBJ2-3; no firm D call. With 7 bases removed from V and 0 bases from J, the gap between germline ends came to 11 bases. The CDR3 runs to 13 residues. Germline-derived CDR1 and CDR2 are SQVTM and ANQGSEA.

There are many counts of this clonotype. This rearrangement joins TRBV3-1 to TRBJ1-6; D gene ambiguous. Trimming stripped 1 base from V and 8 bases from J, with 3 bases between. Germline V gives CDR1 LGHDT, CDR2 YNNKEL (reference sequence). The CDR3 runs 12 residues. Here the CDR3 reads CASSQGDSPLHF. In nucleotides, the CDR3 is TGTGCCAGCAGCCAAGGGGATTCACCCCTCCACTTT.

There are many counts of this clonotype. CDR3 in DNA: TGTGCCAGCACTCCACGCATACAGGGGGCAACAGATACGCAGTATTTT. Translation: CASTPRIQGATDTQYF. The chain couples TRBV6-1 to TRBJ2-3; 9 bases are shared with TRBD1. The CDR3 has 16 amino acids. Looked up from germline, CDR1 is MNHNS and CDR2 is SASEGT. Losses at the gene ends were 7 bases for V and 3 bases for J; bases not matched to a gene: 11.

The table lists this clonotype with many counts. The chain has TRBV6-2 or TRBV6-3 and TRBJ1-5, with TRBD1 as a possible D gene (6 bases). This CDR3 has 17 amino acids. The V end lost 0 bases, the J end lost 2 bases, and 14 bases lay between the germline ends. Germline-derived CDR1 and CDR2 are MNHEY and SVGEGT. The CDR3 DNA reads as TGTGCCAGCAGTTACTCCTTCCGGGGGGGGCGCAATCAGCCCCAGCATTTT. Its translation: CASSYSFRGGRNQPQHF.

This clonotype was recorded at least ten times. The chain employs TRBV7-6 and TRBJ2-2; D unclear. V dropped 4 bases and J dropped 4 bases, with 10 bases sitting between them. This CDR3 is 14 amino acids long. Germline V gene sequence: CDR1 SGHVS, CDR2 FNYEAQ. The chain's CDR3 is CASSSRHGTGELFF. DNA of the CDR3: TGTGCCAGCAGCTCAAGGCACGGCACCGGGGAGCTGTTTTTT.

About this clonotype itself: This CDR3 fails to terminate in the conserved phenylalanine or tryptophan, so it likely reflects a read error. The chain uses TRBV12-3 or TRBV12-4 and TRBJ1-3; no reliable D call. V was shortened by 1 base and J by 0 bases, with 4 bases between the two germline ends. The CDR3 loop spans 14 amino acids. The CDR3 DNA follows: TGTGCCAGCAGTTTAGGGGGCTCTGGAAACACCATATATTCT. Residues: CASSLGGSGNTIYS.